The source of this T cell receptor (beta chain) is a study of early T cells in non-severe SARS-CoV-2 infection (dated by TCRdb to the early 2020s). Regarding the research as a whole: Because TCR sequencing relied on bulk RNA taken from unsorted whole blood, pairing of alpha and beta chains was not possible.

As regards this clonotype: Its antigen is still unknown. No clone much larger than this one lies a single base away; base qualities are absent.

Taken from cysteine to phenylalanine, the CDR3 has 14 residues. Only CDR3 DNA remains: 42 bases, in frame from the first base. V lost 5 bases and J lost 7 bases; the stretch between them is 12 bases long. Sequences MNHNY (CDR1) and SVGAGI (CDR2) are obtained from the germline V gene (reference sequence). Set within a cohort of healthcare workers in London, UK, this nested case-control study involved weekly PCR testing of nasopharyngeal swabs along with blood sampling. Between 23 and 31 March 2020, the week of the UK lockdown, healthcare workers were enrolled and then followed up weekly for as long as 16 weeks. Library generation was performed with 5' RACE. TCRdb lists the instrument as NextSeq 500. The TCR library protocol attached unique molecular identifiers to individual cDNA molecules to correct for sequencing error and PCR bias. Both TCR alpha and beta chains were sequenced, and tight co-correlation was observed between alpha and beta sequence abundances in each sample. The paper's data handling went like this. V gene, J gene and CDR3 annotation of TCR sequences was performed with Decombinator V4. Expanded TCRs were defined as changing significantly between any two time points under a Poisson model with p below 0.0001. TCR abundances were normalised to the total number of TCRs sequenced in each sample and reported as counts per million. TRAV1-2 paired with TRAJ12, TRAJ20 or TRAJ33 defined MAIT TCRs, while TRAV10 paired with TRAJ18 defined iNKT TCRs. VDJdb, accessed 1 November 2021, was searched for CMV, EBV and SARS-CoV-2 annotated TCRs, with TCRs annotated for multiple antigens excluded. In TCRdb, the public reads were trimmed at Q25 with fastp and aligned with MiXCR, with productive beta chains retained. CDR3 protein sequences are deduplicated, and each keeps its most common genes and DNA. V and J calls and clone size were set by TCRdb, not the authors. Within this sample are tens of thousands of distinct CDR3 sequences, with roughly 9.3% of them counted one time only. Of the sample, more than 12% falls within the top ten clones.

The full study reports these points: Matching against VDJdb was skewed toward anti-spike CD8 responses, likely underestimated virus-specific expansions, and missed private and CD4 specificities.

The origin of this receptor is an adult who was a healthcare worker with PCR-confirmed SARS-CoV-2 infection or an uninfected control (not recorded which). Rearrangement joined TRBV6-6 to TRBJ1-6; the D segment cannot be called with confidence. Sequencing was performed on whole blood. DNA sequence: TGTGCCAGCAGTAAGTTGGCTCAAAATTCACCCCTCCACTTT. The translation is CASSKLAQNSPLHF.